The 23 T cell receptor beta chains below were found in one sample sequenced in a study of blood T cell repertoires in COVID-19. Generated by immunoSEQ multiplex PCR, the TCRdb table keeps only in-frame clones and is missing some. Of about 330,000 clones in the sample, over 80% were seen once. Sequences were obtained from peripheral blood. The receptors here all came from a man aged 25-45 years with COVID-19, enrolled during active disease.

The chain employs TRBV18 and TRBJ2-1; the D gene is possibly TRBD2 (5 bases). Per germline, CDR1 KGHSH and CDR2 LQKENI. V lost 8 bases and J 4 bases, leaving 18 bases between the germline ends. CDR3 size: 15 residues. The CDR3 sequence: CASQHTRGSYNEQFF. For the CDR3, the DNA is TGTGCCAGCCAGCACACTAGAGGGTCGTACAATGAGCAGTTCTTC. The entire variable domain, with the rest obtained from reference TRBV18 and TRBJ2-1, is as follows: NAGVMQNPRHLVRRRGQEARLRCSPMKGHSHVYWYRQLPEEGLKFMVYLQKENIIDESGMPKERFSAEFPKEGPSILRIQQVVRGDSAAYFCASQHTRGSYNEQFFGPGTRLTVL.

This CDR3 is CASSQDSIRGGDDQYF. In nucleotides, the CDR3 is TGCGCCAGCAGCCAAGATAGTATACGGGGAGGTGATGACCAGTACTTC. The chain carries TRBV4-3 and TRBJ2-5; a possible D gene is TRBD2 (6 bases). Germline V CDR1 and CDR2: LGHNA, YSLEER. Deletions cut 0 bases from V and 10 bases from J, with 21 bases between. This CDR3 spans 16 amino acids.

This rearrangement joins TRBV19 to TRBJ2-7; a weak D match, TRBD2 (5 bases). The CDR3 runs 12 residues. Germline-derived CDR1 and CDR2 are LNHDA and SQIVND (reference sequence). V lost 5 bases to trimming and J lost 5 bases, with 10 bases between them. CDR3 in amino acids: CASSPDSDEQYF. The CDR3, as DNA: TGTGCCAGTAGTCCGGATAGCGACGAGCAGTACTTC. The variable domain in full, completed from reference TRBV19 and TRBJ2-7, reads DGGITQSPKYLFRKEGQNVTLSCEQNLNHDAMYWYRQDPGQGLRLIYYSQIVNDFQKGDIAEGYSVSREKKESFPLTVTSAQKNPTAFYLCASSPDSDEQYFGPGTRLTVT.

The chain recombines TRBV18 with TRBJ1-5; D unresolved. V lost 8 bases and J lost 4, with 12 bases in between. The CDR3 contains 13 residues. Germline lookup yields CDR1 KGHSH and CDR2 LQKENI. The CDR3 here is CASLEQVNQPQHF. Written as DNA, the CDR3 is TGTGCCAGCCTCGAGCAGGTTAATCAGCCCCAGCATTTT.

The chain links TRBV6-5 to TRBJ1-2, with TRBD1 identical over 9 bases. The CDR3 contains 13 residues. Germline CDR1 reads MNHEY; CDR2 reads SVGAGI. V lost 6 bases to trimming and J lost 4 bases; unmatched junction nucleotides: 3. This CDR3 reads CASSEGQGYGYTF. In DNA form, the CDR3 reads TGTGCCAGCAGCGAGGGACAGGGCTATGGCTACACCTTC.

V is TRBV4-1 and J is TRBJ1-1; D might be TRBD1 (6 bases). The germline V and J ends were trimmed by 1 base and 0 bases, with 12 bases remaining between them. Germline V lookup: CDR1 MGHRA, CDR2 YSYEKL. The CDR3 totals 16 residues. In nucleotides, the CDR3 is TGCGCCAGCAGCCAAGTGGACAGCCTTATGAACACTGAAGCTTTCTTT. Protein product: CASSQVDSLMNTEAFF.

The V and J genes are TRBV28 and TRBJ2-3; 10 bases are shared with TRBD2. Germline V gene lookup returns CDR1 MDHEN and CDR2 SYDVKM. V trimming: 10 bases; J trimming: 4 bases; junction bases outside the gene matches: 5. The CDR3 length is 13 residues. CDR3 nucleotides: TGTGCCACGAAGCGGGAGGGAGCAGATACGCAGTATTTT. Translated, it gives CATKREGADTQYF.

This clone was found once. The V call is TRBV18, the J call TRBJ2-7; D is uncertain. The CDR3 runs 14 residues. The germline V gene has CDR1 KGHSH and CDR2 LQKENI. V dropped 0 bases and J dropped 2 bases, with 8 bases sitting between them. CDR3 loop: CASSPPSRTYEQYF. The DNA of the CDR3 is TGTGCCAGCTCACCACCCTCCAGGACCTACGAGCAGTACTTC. Supplemented by reference TRBV18 and TRBJ2-7, the full variable domain reads NAGVMQNPRHLVRRRGQEARLRCSPMKGHSHVYWYRQLPEEGLKFMVYLQKENIIDESGMPKERFSAEFPKEGPSILRIQQVVRGDSAAYFCASSPPSRTYEQYFGPGTRLTVT.

This chain uses TRBV20-1 with TRBJ2-7; no clear D. Trimming cost V 4 bases and J 2 bases, with 6 bases left between them. This CDR3 is built from 11 residues. Per the germline V gene, CDR1 is DFQATT and CDR2 is SNEGSKA (reference sequence). The CDR3, as DNA: TGCAGTGCTACAGTAACCTACGAGCAGTACTTC. Protein: CSATVTYEQYF.

As to this clone: Other DNA sequences in the sample encode the same CDR3. V gene TRBV7-3 combines with J gene TRBJ2-1, with 8 bases lining up with TRBD1. The CDR3 runs to 15 residues. Germline loops: CDR1 SGHTA, CDR2 FQGTGA. V lost 3 bases to trimming and J lost 3 bases; unmatched junction nucleotides: 4. The CDR3 loop reads CASSFPGQGYNEQFF. The CDR3 bases are TGTGCCAGCAGCTTCCCAGGACAGGGCTACAATGAGCAGTTCTTC.

CDR3 coding DNA: TGTGCCAGTACGGCCGGGACAGGGTCCTACAATGAGCAGTTCTTC. Its protein product is CASTAGTGSYNEQFF. The chain employs TRBV25-1 and TRBJ2-1; TRBD1 matches 9 bases. Trimming took 9 bases from V and 1 from J; bases not matched to a gene: 7. CDR3 length: 15 residues. CDR1 MGHDK and CDR2 SYGVNS come from the germline V gene.

This chain uses TRBV19 with TRBJ2-1; the D gene is possibly TRBD1 (9 bases). V lost 1 base to trimming and J lost 2 bases, with 15 bases between them. The CDR3 has 17 amino acids. Germline values: CDR1 LNHDA, CDR2 SQIVND (reference sequence). CDR3 in DNA: TGTGCCAGTAGTATAGTAGCGGGACAGGGACCCTACAATGAGCAGTTCTTC. Its protein product is CASSIVAGQGPYNEQFF.

This chain connects TRBV7-2 to TRBJ2-1; D gene unclear. Trimming removed 5 bases from V and 6 bases from J, with 14 bases in between. Germline V gene data show CDR1 as SGHTA and CDR2 as FQGNSA. The CDR3 runs to 14 residues. CDR3 nucleotide sequence: TGTGCCAGCAGCCCCTTTAAATCCGGCAATGAGCAGTTCTTC. Protein product: CASSPFKSGNEQFF.

This chain links TRBV27 with TRBJ2-2, with TRBD2 identical over 12 bases. The length of the CDR3 is 16 residues. The junction had 8 bases not matched to a gene; V was cut back by 5 bases and J by 7 bases. The germline CDR1 and CDR2 sequences are MNHEY and SMNVEV (reference sequence). The CDR3 region has the DNA TGTGCCAGCAGTCCGGGACTAGCGGGTCCGGGCGGGGAGCTGTTTTTT. Its translation is CASSPGLAGPGGELFF.

The V gene is TRBV6-2 or TRBV6-3, the J gene TRBJ2-1; D possibly corresponds to TRBD1 (6 bases). Germline V lookup: CDR1 MNHEY, CDR2 SVGEGT. The length of the CDR3 is 16 residues. V lost 4 bases and J 6 bases, leaving 19 bases between the germline ends. The CDR3, as DNA: TGTGCCAGCAGTTGGGCGGACAGTGGGATAAGCAATGAGCAGTTCTTC. It translates to CASSWADSGISNEQFF.

V usage is TRBV19 and J usage is TRBJ1-1; 7 positions agree with TRBD1. The V gene's germline CDR1 is LNHDA and CDR2 SQIVND (reference sequence). V was clipped by 7 bases and J by 11 bases; unmatched bases: 13. The CDR3 loop spans 13 amino acids. The CDR3 spells CASTPGTVLWAFF. CDR3 coding DNA: TGTGCCAGTACCCCCGGGACAGTTTTGTGGGCTTTCTTT. Looking up the rest from reference TRBV19 and TRBJ1-1 gives the full variable domain: DGGITQSPKYLFRKEGQNVTLSCEQNLNHDAMYWYRQDPGQGLRLIYYSQIVNDFQKGDIAEGYSVSREKKESFPLTVTSAQKNPTAFYLCASTPGTVLWAFFGQGTRLTVV.

This clone has just a few counts. This chain uses TRBV28 with TRBJ2-4; 7 bases map to TRBD2. The V gene end was trimmed by 7 bases and the J gene end by 3 bases; junction bases not matched to a gene: 3. The CDR3 sequence is 13 residues long. The germline CDR1 and CDR2 sequences are MDHEN and SYDVKM. CDR3 DNA sequence: TGTGCCAGCATGGGGGGGGGCAAAAACATTCAGTACTTC. Its translation is CASMGGGKNIQYF.

The chain joins TRBV5-4 to TRBJ2-7; tentatively, D is TRBD1 (7 bases). The CDR3 runs 15 residues. Germline-derived CDR1 and CDR2 are SGHNT and YYREEE (reference sequence). Trimming left V 4 bases short and J 0 bases short, with 14 bases between. CDR3 sequence (DNA): TGTGCCAGCAGCCTACAGGGGAGGTCCTCCTACGAGCAGTACTTC. It specifies CASSLQGRSSYEQYF.

The chain joins TRBV5-1 to TRBJ2-3; 12 bases line up with TRBD1. V lost 4 bases to trimming and J lost 6 bases; unmatched junction nucleotides: 6. CDR3 length: 15 amino acids. Per germline, CDR1 SGHRS and CDR2 YFSETQ. CDR3 DNA sequence: TGCGCCAGCAGCACCGGGACAGGGGGCGGTGATACGCAGTATTTT. This translates into CASSTGTGGGDTQYF.

This sequence joins TRBV7-2 and TRBJ1-1, with 11 nucleotides matching TRBD1. The junction had 5 bases not matched to a gene; V was cut back by 4 bases and J by 4 bases. This CDR3 spans 15 amino acids. Per the germline V gene, CDR1 is SGHTA and CDR2 is FQGNSA. The CDR3 DNA is TGTGCCAGCAGCTGGACAGGGGGCGCGGGCACTGAAGCTTTCTTT. Protein product: CASSWTGGAGTEAFF.

V usage is TRBV18 and J usage is TRBJ1-5, with TRBD1 identical over 7 bases. The CDR3 sequence is 16 residues long. Looked up from germline, CDR1 is KGHSH and CDR2 is LQKENI. V was clipped by 3 bases and J by 4 bases; unmatched bases: 9. The CDR3 protein is CASSPYTGASNQPQHF. The CDR3 DNA is TGTGCCAGCTCACCGTACACAGGGGCCTCGAATCAGCCCCAGCATTTT.

The gene calls are TRBV6-5 and TRBJ1-2; the match to TRBD1 covers 9 bases. Germline CDR1 MNHEY, CDR2 SVGAGI. The trim removed 7 bases at V and 4 bases at J, leaving 7 bases unmatched. The CDR3 is 14 amino acids. This CDR3 reads CASTRPTGGYGYTF. For the CDR3, the DNA is TGTGCCAGCACCCGACCGACAGGGGGCTATGGCTACACCTTC.

V is TRBV2 and J is TRBJ2-1, with 14 bases matching TRBD2. J gave up 8 bases and V 7 bases, and 7 bases lay outside the gene matches. The CDR3 extends over 15 amino acids. Germline values: CDR1 SNHLY, CDR2 FYNNEI. This CDR3 is CASTPGLAGVHEQFF. DNA of the CDR3: TGTGCCAGCACTCCGGGACTAGCGGGAGTACATGAGCAGTTCTTC.